A single sample gave rise to the 28 T cell receptor beta chains below, sequenced in a study of response to subunit inactivated influenza vaccine. TCRdb processed the RT-PCR reads anew with MiXCR; each CDR3 protein has one entry. The sample has hundreds of thousands of distinct CDR3 sequences; 6.5% to 8% are singletons. This specimen was PBMCs from blood, taken 23 to 25 months after vaccination. The receptors derive from a man aged 45 to 75 who received an inactivated influenza vaccine.

This clonotype was detected a few times. The germline gene is not matched at one end of the junction; a read error may be the cause. The chain employs TRBV5-1 and TRBJ2-1; 12 bases are a match to TRBD2. Per germline, CDR1 SGHRS and CDR2 YFSETQ. CDR3 size: 17 residues. This chain's CDR3 is CASSLFPRGTSGSIKLF. In nucleotides, the CDR3 is TGCGCCAGCAGCTTGTTCCCCCGCGGGACTAGCGGGTCAATAAAGCTCTTC.

This clonotype has a handful of counts. The chain uses TRBV7-2 and TRBJ1-2; no clear D. V was trimmed by 1 base and J by 8 bases, leaving 11 bases between them. Germline V gene data show CDR1 as SGHTA and CDR2 as FQGNSA. This CDR3 is 13 amino acids long. CDR3 DNA: TGTGCCAGCAGCTTAGGGGAACTACAGGGCTACACCTTC. Protein: CASSLGELQGYTF.

The chain uses TRBV5-5 and TRBJ2-1; no clear D gene. The CDR3 is 13 amino acids. CDR1 and CDR2 (germline): SGHKS, YYEKEE (reference sequence). V was clipped by 4 bases and J by 12 bases, with 17 bases between them. The CDR3 spells CASSPGSGVWQFF. As DNA, the CDR3 is TGTGCCAGCAGCCCCGGGTCCGGCGTTTGGCAGTTCTTC.

V and J are TRBV5-1 and TRBJ2-2; D uncertain. V gave up 4 bases and J gave up 0 bases, with 7 bases separating them. Germline V gene lookup returns CDR1 SGHRS and CDR2 YFSETQ. The CDR3 has 14 amino acids. Here the CDR3 DNA reads TGCGCCAGCAGCCCTATGACGAACACCGGGGAGCTGTTTTTT. It yields the protein CASSPMTNTGELFF.

This clonotype was picked up many times. The chain carries TRBV10-1 and TRBJ2-1; 8 bases are a match to TRBD1. The CDR3 is made up of 14 amino acids. V lost 2 bases and J lost 8; bases outside the gene matches: 5. CDR1 and CDR2 from the germline V gene are WNHNN and SYGVQD (reference sequence). The CDR3 coding sequence is TGCGCCAGCAGTGAGGGTGACAGGGGATATGAGCAGTTCTTC. Translated: CASSEGDRGYEQFF.

This clonotype came up many times. The rearrangement joins TRBV29-1 to TRBJ2-5, with TRBD1 matching over 8 bases. Germline V gives CDR1 SQVTM, CDR2 ANQGSEA. V was clipped by 8 bases and J by 4 bases; unmatched bases: 18. The CDR3 is 16 amino acids. This CDR3 is CSFSPTMGQDPETQYF. The CDR3 nucleotides are TGCAGCTTTTCACCCACTATGGGACAGGATCCAGAGACCCAGTACTTC.

J is TRBJ2-5 and V is TRBV20-1; D call uncertain. Trimming left V 4 bases short and J 3 bases short, with 9 bases between. This CDR3 region has 12 residues. Germline-derived CDR1 and CDR2 are DFQATT and SNEGSKA (reference sequence). CDR3 loop: CSATEIKETQYF. The CDR3 DNA is TGCAGTGCTACAGAAATAAAAGAGACCCAGTACTTC.

The chain links TRBV10-3 to TRBJ1-1, with D maybe TRBD1 (6 bases). Trimming shortened V by 2 bases and J by 5 bases, and 12 bases separated the two germline ends. There are 14 residues in the CDR3. Germline V gene lookup returns CDR1 ENHRY and CDR2 SYGVKD. The CDR3 nucleotides read TGTGCCATCAGTGAGACAGGGCAGGGGACTGAAGCTTTCTTT. Amino acids: CAISETGQGTEAFF.

This clonotype was seen repeatedly, ten times or more. The chain recombines TRBV12-3 or TRBV12-4 with TRBJ2-5; D is ambiguous. The V end was cut by 5 bases, the J end by 1 base, with 8 bases between. This CDR3 has 13 residues. The CDR3 region is CASSRTIQETQYF. The CDR3 DNA sequence: TGTGCCAGCAGTCGGACGATCCAAGAGACCCAGTACTTC.

There are many counts of this clonotype. The rearrangement joins TRBV7-2 to TRBJ2-1; 7 nucleotides align to TRBD2. From germline, CDR1 is SGHTA and CDR2 FQGNSA. The CDR3 runs 15 residues. The junction had 11 bases not matched to a gene; V was cut back by 6 bases and J by 6 bases. CDR3 amino acids: CASRTQTSPFNEQFF. The CDR3, as DNA: TGTGCCAGCAGAACCCAGACTAGCCCCTTCAATGAGCAGTTCTTC. The full variable domain, with the rest looked up from reference TRBV7-2 and TRBJ2-1, is GAGVSQSPSNKVTEKGKDVELRCDPISGHTALYWYRQSLGQGLEFLIYFQGNSAPDKSGLPSDRFSAERTGGSVSTLTIQRTQQEDSAVYLCASRTQTSPFNEQFFGPGTRLTVL.

This clonotype was counted at least ten times. This chain links TRBV10-3 with TRBJ2-5; D remains unclear. V lost 0 bases, J lost 3 bases, and 14 bases lay in between. The CDR3 runs to 16 residues. Germline V lookup: CDR1 ENHRY, CDR2 SYGVKD. This CDR3 reads CAISESGDSHKETQYF. In DNA, the CDR3 is TGTGCCATCAGTGAGTCCGGTGACTCACACAAAGAGACCCAGTACTTC.

V is TRBV12-3 or TRBV12-4 and J is TRBJ1-6, with 9 bases matching TRBD1. V lost 10 bases to trimming and J lost 1 base; unmatched junction nucleotides: 17. This CDR3 spans 19 amino acids. The CDR3 reads CAICLYPYRGQSYNSPLHF. CDR3 sequence (DNA): TGTGCCATCTGTTTATATCCGTACAGGGGGCAATCCTATAATTCACCCCTCCACTTT.

This chain joins TRBV19 and TRBJ1-5, with D perhaps matching TRBD1 (5 bases). The CDR3 contains 13 residues. Per the germline V gene, CDR1 is LNHDA and CDR2 is SQIVND (reference sequence). Trimming cost V 3 bases and J 9 bases, with 12 bases left between them. The CDR3 DNA is TGTGCCAGTAGTATGCTGGACGGGGGGCCCCAGCATTTT. It specifies CASSMLDGGPQHF.

This clonotype was seen ten or more times. This chain connects TRBV11-2 to TRBJ1-1; 9 bases agree with TRBD1. This CDR3 region has 15 residues. The germline CDR1 and CDR2 sequences are SGHAT and FQNNGV. Unmatched junction bases numbered 1, after V lost 1 base and J lost 1 base. Written as DNA, the CDR3 is TGTGCCAGCAGCTTAGCGACAGGGGGGAACACTGAAGCTTTCTTT. Encoded protein: CASSLATGGNTEAFF. Variable domain in full (rest from reference TRBV11-2 and TRBJ1-1): EAGVAQSPRYKIIEKRQSVAFWCNPISGHATLYWYQQILGQGPKLLIQFQNNGVVDDSQLPKDRFSAERLKGVDSTLKIQPAKLEDSAVYLCASSLATGGNTEAFFGQGTRLTVV.

This clonotype came up many times. The J gene is TRBJ2-1, the V gene TRBV7-9, with 7 bases identical to TRBD1. This CDR3 region has 13 residues. V lost 5 bases, J lost 15 bases, and 13 bases stayed unmatched. Germline V gene data show CDR1 as SEHNR and CDR2 as FQNEAQ (reference sequence). CDR3 DNA sequence: TGTGCCAGCAGCCCCCCAGGGTCCTCAGGGGGGTTCTTC. Translating gives CASSPPGSSGGFF.

The rearrangement joins TRBV5-1 to TRBJ2-4; maybe TRBD1 (7 bases). Germline CDR1 reads SGHRS; CDR2 reads YFSETQ. The CDR3 extends over 19 amino acids. V dropped 4 bases and J dropped 6 bases, with 29 bases sitting between them. DNA of the CDR3: TGCGCCAGCAGCCCAGTACCGAGAGGGGGCCCTGAGACTAGAAACATTCAGTACTTC. It encodes CASSPVPRGGPETRNIQYF.

This clonotype was observed at least ten times. This chain links TRBV4-1 with TRBJ1-6; D is unresolved. Germline V gene lookup returns CDR1 MGHRA and CDR2 YSYEKL. This CDR3 contains 16 residues. V dropped 0 bases and J dropped 6 bases, with 12 bases sitting between them. The CDR3 loop reads CASSQEGVGSNSPLHF. CDR3 sequence (DNA): TGCGCCAGCAGCCAAGAAGGTGTCGGTTCTAATTCACCCCTCCACTTT.

This clonotype was observed a handful of times. The chain has TRBV6-2 or TRBV6-3 and TRBJ2-7; perhaps TRBD1 as D (6 bases). Trimming took 4 bases from V and 3 from J, leaving 13 bases between them. This CDR3 has 14 residues. In germline, CDR1 is MNHEY, CDR2 SVGEGT. The CDR3 loop is CASSSGQPNYEQYF. Written as DNA, the CDR3 is TGTGCCAGCAGTTCCGGACAGCCAAACTACGAGCAGTACTTC.

This clonotype was picked up a small number of times. The CDR3 region is CSAPPGRLGVGYNEQFF. DNA for the CDR3: TGCAGTGCTCCCCCGGGGAGACTAGGCGTCGGCTACAATGAGCAGTTCTTC. This chain links TRBV20-1 with TRBJ2-1, with TRBD2 as a possible D gene (6 bases). Trimming removed 5 bases at V and 3 bases at J, with 23 bases between. This CDR3 has 17 residues. Germline CDR1 is DFQATT and CDR2 is SNEGSKA (reference sequence).

In its sample, this clonotype was seen many times. V usage is TRBV12-3 or TRBV12-4 and J usage is TRBJ2-7; possibly TRBD1 or TRBD2 for D (6 bases each). V was cut by 8 bases and J by 0 bases, with 20 bases left in between. The CDR3 spans 16 residues. CDR3 protein: CASGLQGAYYSYEQYF. The CDR3 coding sequence is TGTGCCAGCGGACTACAGGGCGCTTACTACTCCTACGAGCAGTACTTC.

The chain recombines TRBV28 with TRBJ2-7; D not certain. Germline V gene sequence: CDR1 MDHEN, CDR2 SYDVKM. Trimming pared 3 bases from V and 2 bases from J, leaving 26 bases between. The length of the CDR3 is 19 residues. This CDR3 reads CASSFHVSGRLGGTYEQYF. CDR3 DNA: TGTGCCAGCAGTTTTCACGTGTCTGGCCGCCTTGGCGGAACCTACGAGCAGTACTTC.

This clonotype was found a few times. This chain links TRBV5-1 with TRBJ2-5; 7 positions match TRBD1. The CDR3 contains 14 residues. The germline V gene encodes CDR1 SGHRS and CDR2 YFSETQ. The junction had 14 bases not matched to a gene; V was cut back by 3 bases and J by 12 bases. The CDR3 protein is CASSSGRQGRVEYF. As DNA, the CDR3 is TGCGCCAGCAGCTCCGGGCGACAGGGCCGGGTAGAGTACTTC.

In this sample, this clonotype turned up many times. V is TRBV20-1 and J is TRBJ2-5, with 7 nucleotides matching TRBD2. Germline loops: CDR1 DFQATT, CDR2 SNEGSKA (reference sequence). J lost 0 bases, V lost 1 base, and 5 bases had no gene match. The CDR3 has 15 residues. CDR3 loop: CSARGASGYQETQYF. The CDR3 region has the DNA TGCAGTGCTAGAGGGGCTAGCGGATACCAAGAGACCCAGTACTTC.

This clonotype was detected ten times or more. The J gene is TRBJ2-7, the V gene TRBV21-1. TRBV21-1 is listed as a pseudogene. The CDR3 is 13 residues long. Here the CDR3 reads CASSTGRRYEQYF. The CDR3 DNA sequence: TGTGCCAGCAGCACCGGCCGCCGCTACGAGCAGTACTTC.

This chain links TRBV10-3 with TRBJ1-5; no definite D call. There are 12 residues in the CDR3. Germline CDR1 is ENHRY and CDR2 is SYGVKD. Trimming stripped 3 bases from V and 6 bases from J, with 6 bases between. DNA of the CDR3: TGTGCCATCAGTGACCAGTCTCAGCCCCAGCATTTT. Translation: CAISDQSQPQHF.

The chain has TRBV4-3 and TRBJ2-7, with 9 nucleotides matching TRBD1. V was clipped by 0 bases and J by 4 bases; unmatched bases: 10. CDR3 length: 17 residues. Germline CDR1 reads LGHNA; CDR2 reads YSLEER. The CDR3 loop is CASSQDRGTGGVYEQYF. For the CDR3, the DNA is TGCGCCAGCAGCCAAGATAGAGGAACAGGGGGCGTGTACGAGCAGTACTTC.

This clonotype has ten or more counts. The chain links TRBV29-1 to TRBJ2-7, with a tentative D call TRBD2 (5 bases). V dropped 3 bases and J dropped 5 bases, with 11 bases sitting between them. Germline loops: CDR1 SQVTM, CDR2 ANQGSEA. CDR3 size: 12 residues. The CDR3 DNA reads TGCAGCGTTGAGGGGAGATCAGACGAGCAGTACTTC. It is translated as CSVEGRSDEQYF.

This clonotype was recorded many times. The V call is TRBV2, the J call TRBJ1-2, with D perhaps matching TRBD1 (6 bases). The CDR3 length is 15 residues. Trimming took 5 bases from V and 3 from J, leaving 16 bases between them. The V gene's germline CDR1 is SNHLY and CDR2 FYNNEI. CDR3 region: CASSSGTPLYYGYTF. DNA of the CDR3: TGTGCCAGCAGTTCCGGGACACCTCTCTACTATGGCTACACCTTC.